This paragraph reports one T cell receptor beta chain. Its target is unknown. The CDR3 covers 13 residues. The V end was cut by 8 bases, the J end by 8 bases, with 16 bases between. The germline V gene has CDR1 LNHDA and CDR2 SQIVND (reference sequence). A CD45RA+ naive subset and a CD45RA-negative memory subset were split from CD4+ cells. TCRdb keeps only in-frame clones here, not all; method: immunoSEQ multiplex PCR. The repertoire consists of about 2.4 million clones, with over 85% occurring once and the leading ten covering 0.35% to 0.45%. This sample stems from a study of shared clonotypes between healthy human individuals. Regarding the study as a whole: Rarefaction curves obtained for sorted subsets showed sequencing incomplete despite large depth. Clonotypes that were shared across a few donors made up around 5% of naive CD4 clonotypes. The small donor group covered limited genetic and exposure diversity.

The receptor comes from a man between 18 and 35 years old in good health. Some clones in this sample may be carry-over from other donors' samples. The sample was naive CD4+ T cells from PBMCs. Subset: CD45RA+ positively selected. This sequence joins TRBV19 and TRBJ1-5; tentatively, D is TRBD1 (5 bases). The CDR3 coding sequence is TGTGCCAGTTTGGGGGGGTACCCGGAGCCCCAGCATTTT. It yields the protein CASLGGYPEPQHF. Drawing the rest from reference TRBV19 and TRBJ1-5, the complete variable domain is DGGITQSPKYLFRKEGQNVTLSCEQNLNHDAMYWYRQDPGQGLRLIYYSQIVNDFQKGDIAEGYSVSREKKESFPLTVTSAQKNPTAFYLCASLGGYPEPQHFGDGTRLSIL.